This TCR beta chain appears in the sequencing data of a study of CD8 T cells in ankylosing spondylitis. TCRdb called the 5' RACE reads again in MiXCR, with one record for every CDR3 protein. The sample comprises roughly 160,000 distinct CDR3 sequences, around a tenth of which are singletons, and over 12% rests with the top ten. CDR3 length: 18 residues. CDR1 is KGHDR, CDR2 SFDVKD, per germline. Trimming pared 5 bases from V and 2 bases from J, leaving 21 bases between. The chain combines TRBV24-1 with TRBJ2-1, with a weak D call TRBD2 (6 bases). Sequenced: blood, either unsorted or a sorted T cell fraction (not recorded which). This receptor was obtained from a female donor with ankylosing spondylitis or in good health (not recorded which). Written as DNA, the CDR3 is TGTGCCACCAGTGCCGGGGCGGGGAGCCGAGGCGCCTACAATGAGCAGTTCTTC. As protein: CATSAGAGSRGAYNEQFF.